A selection of T cell receptor beta chains follows, all from one sample in a study of CD4 T cell repertoires in COVID-19. Clones were read by immunoSEQ multiplex PCR, and TCRdb kept only the in-frame ones, dropping some. The data show approximately 75,000 clones, roughly 85% seen once. The sequenced sample was CD4+ T cells from peripheral blood, obtained after recovery from COVID-19. The source is a human donor who had COVID-19. The CDR3 runs from the conserved cysteine through the conserved F or W. A D gene is named only where the DNA matches it firmly. The size of a clone is reported for some rows only, either as once, few or many, or as a class for expanded clones.

D gene | clone size | J gene | V gene | CDR3 protein
TRBD2 | NA | TRBJ2-3 | TRBV4-1 | CASSQQGPSGGTYGDTQYF
NA | NA | TRBJ1-3 | TRBV19 | CASSLPGAPTGTIYF
NA | NA | TRBJ1-2 | TRBV24-1 | CATSDFSGYTF
NA | NA | TRBJ2-1 | TRBV28 | CASSLPQGSGNEQFF
NA | NA | TRBJ2-3 | TRBV30 | CAWNRGGTDTQYF
TRBD1 | few | TRBJ1-1 | TRBV19 | CASLGQGNTEAFF
NA | NA | TRBJ2-4 | TRBV4-1 | CASSQEGGRSTLLAKNIQYF
NA | few | TRBJ1-5 | TRBV6-5 | CASKPGRSNQPQHF
NA | NA | TRBJ2-3 | TRBV10-3 | CAIKVQGPDTQYF
NA | NA | TRBJ2-7 | TRBV19 | CASSMHREGEQYF
TRBD1 | once | TRBJ2-7 | TRBV27 | CASRQGGQEYF
NA | NA | TRBJ1-5 | TRBV7-2 | CASSLNPPGSNQPQHF
NA | NA | TRBJ1-6 | TRBV4-1 | CASRPSYGVQVNSPLHF
TRBD1 | NA | TRBJ2-1 | TRBV7-2 | CASSWGEPGQGTIF
NA | NA | TRBJ1-1 | TRBV28 | CASSTGNTEAFF
NA | NA | TRBJ2-5 | TRBV15 | CATSSNKRQETQYF
NA | NA | TRBJ1-1 | TRBV5-6 | CASSLQGRINTEAFF
NA | NA | TRBJ2-7 | TRBV19 | CASSISAGDSYEQYF
NA | NA | TRBJ2-7 | TRBV28 | CASSPGTSYEQYF
NA | NA | TRBJ2-7 | TRBV7-2 | CASSLGGSYGQYF
NA | NA | TRBJ1-1 | TRBV2 | CASSRDAGKMNTEAFF
NA | NA | TRBJ2-7 | TRBV19 | CASSPGAGEQYF
NA | few | TRBJ1-4 | TRBV7-9 | CASSLFREKLFF
NA | NA | TRBJ2-7 | TRBV6-5 | CASSSTPRGGEQYF
TRBD2 | few | TRBJ2-1 | TRBV6-5 | CASSNPGTSQFF
NA | once | TRBJ2-3 | TRBV28 | CASRAPPADTQYF
TRBD1 | NA | TRBJ1-1 | TRBV18 | CASSPGQGRGEAFF
TRBD1 | NA | TRBJ2-4 | TRBV18 | CASSHDRDRNIQYF
NA | few | TRBJ1-4 | TRBV27 | CASSLSSAGVGKLFF
TRBD1 | once | TRBJ2-1 | TRBV19 | CASTPGQGPPYNEQFF
NA | NA | TRBJ2-2 | TRBV27 | CASRKVLGGLGTGELFF
NA | once | TRBJ2-2 | TRBV18 | CASSRGLASNTGELFF
NA | NA | TRBJ1-5 | TRBV19 | CASNPSGLRDQPQHF
TRBD2 | NA | TRBJ2-7 | TRBV6-5 | CASRRGAKLYEQYF
TRBD2 | NA | TRBJ2-3 | TRBV5-1 | CASRRAGGWTDTQYF
TRBD1 | NA | TRBJ1-2 | TRBV19 | CASSMGQNYGYTF
TRBD2 | NA | TRBJ2-1 | TRBV5-1 | CASSLVGLAGRQGDEQFF
TRBD1 | NA | TRBJ2-1 | TRBV3-1/TRBV3-2 | CASSQGIRGQDLLEQFF
NA | NA | TRBJ1-2 | TRBV6-1 | CASSPNEANYGYTF
NA | NA | TRBJ1-1 | TRBV27 | CASSYRGGPSGLNTEAFF
TRBD1 | NA | TRBJ1-4 | TRBV30 | CAWTTGVVHEKLFF
TRBD2 | NA | TRBJ2-3 | TRBV7-6 | CASSSVAGGQADTQYF
NA | NA | TRBJ2-7 | TRBV6-5 | CATLRTVNSYEQYF
NA | NA | TRBJ1-1 | TRBV6-5 | CASSYPGRVNTEAFF
TRBD1 | NA | TRBJ2-3 | TRBV27 | CASSPTGADTQYF
NA | NA | TRBJ2-5 | TRBV9 | CASSVDGRGMEETQYF
TRBD2 | once | TRBJ2-1 | TRBV19 | CASTPLAGAYNEQFF
NA | NA | TRBJ1-5 | TRBV19 | CASSIVAGLSNQPQHF
TRBD2 | NA | TRBJ2-3 | TRBV13 | CASSLGLAGTDTQYF
NA | NA | TRBJ2-7 | TRBV4-1 | CASSQEPTSSYEQYF
NA | NA | TRBJ2-3 | TRBV5-8 | CASTSRGGFPTQYF